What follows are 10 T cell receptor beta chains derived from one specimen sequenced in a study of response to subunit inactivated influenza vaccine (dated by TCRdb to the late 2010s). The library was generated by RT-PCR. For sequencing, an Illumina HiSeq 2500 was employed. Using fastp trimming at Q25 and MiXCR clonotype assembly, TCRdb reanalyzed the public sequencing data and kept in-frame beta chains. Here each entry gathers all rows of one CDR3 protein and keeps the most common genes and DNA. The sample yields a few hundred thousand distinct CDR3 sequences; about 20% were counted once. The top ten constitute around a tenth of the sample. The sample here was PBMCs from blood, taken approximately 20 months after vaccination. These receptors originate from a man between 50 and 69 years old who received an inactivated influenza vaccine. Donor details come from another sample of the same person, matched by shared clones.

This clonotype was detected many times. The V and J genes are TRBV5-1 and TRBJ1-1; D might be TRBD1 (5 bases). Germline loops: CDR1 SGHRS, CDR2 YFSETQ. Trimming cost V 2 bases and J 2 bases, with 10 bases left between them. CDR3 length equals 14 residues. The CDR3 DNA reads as TGCGCCAGCAGCTTAACGGGGGTAAACACTGAAGCTTTCTTT. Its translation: CASSLTGVNTEAFF.

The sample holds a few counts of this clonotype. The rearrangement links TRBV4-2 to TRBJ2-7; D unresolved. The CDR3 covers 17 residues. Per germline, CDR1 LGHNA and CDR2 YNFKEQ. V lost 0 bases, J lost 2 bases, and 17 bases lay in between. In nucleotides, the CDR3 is TGTGCCAGCAGCCAAGAAATCCGTGGGGATGGGACCTACGAGCAGTACTTC. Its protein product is CASSQEIRGDGTYEQYF.

For the CDR3, the DNA is TGTGCCAGCAGTTACACAGGTACCTACGAGCAGTACTTC. It codes for CASSYTGTYEQYF. The gene calls are TRBV6-2 or TRBV6-3 and TRBJ2-7; possibly TRBD1 for D (5 bases). Germline loops: CDR1 MNHEY, CDR2 SVGEGT. Trimming took 2 bases from V and 2 from J, leaving 7 bases between them. The length of the CDR3 is 13 residues.

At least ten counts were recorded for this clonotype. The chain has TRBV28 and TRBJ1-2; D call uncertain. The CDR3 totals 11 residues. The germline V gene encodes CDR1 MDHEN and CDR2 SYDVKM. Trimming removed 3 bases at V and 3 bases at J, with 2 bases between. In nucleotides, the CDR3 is TGTGCCAGCAGTTTTGACTATGGCTACACCTTC. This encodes CASSFDYGYTF.

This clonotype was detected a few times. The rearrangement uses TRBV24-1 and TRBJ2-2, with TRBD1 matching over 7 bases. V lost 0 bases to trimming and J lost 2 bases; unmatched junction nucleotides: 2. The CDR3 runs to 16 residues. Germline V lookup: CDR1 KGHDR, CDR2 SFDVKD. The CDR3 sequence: CATSDLGQANTGELFF. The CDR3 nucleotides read TGTGCCACCAGTGATTTGGGACAGGCAAACACCGGGGAGCTGTTTTTT.

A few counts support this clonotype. The CDR3 is CASSSGTTYEQYF. The CDR3 nucleotides read TGTGCCAGCAGCTCCGGGACAACCTACGAGCAGTACTTC. V is TRBV7-9 and J is TRBJ2-7; TRBD1 is a possible D gene (6 bases). V was pared by 4 bases and J by 2 bases, with 9 bases between. The CDR3 has 13 residues. Germline loops: CDR1 SEHNR, CDR2 FQNEAQ (reference sequence).

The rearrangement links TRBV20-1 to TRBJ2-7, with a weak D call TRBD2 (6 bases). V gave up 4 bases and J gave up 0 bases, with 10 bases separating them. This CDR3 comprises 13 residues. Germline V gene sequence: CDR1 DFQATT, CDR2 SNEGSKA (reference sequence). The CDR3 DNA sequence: TGCAGTGCTATCCTAGCGAGCTCCTACGAGCAGTACTTC. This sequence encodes CSAILASSYEQYF.

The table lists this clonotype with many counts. CDR3 loop: CAYDWGSDTQYF. The CDR3 coding sequence is TGCGCGTATGATTGGGGATCAGATACGCAGTATTTT. The V call is TRBV29-1, the J call TRBJ2-3; D gene ambiguous. Germline V gene data show CDR1 as SQVTM and CDR2 as ANQGSEA. The length of the CDR3 is 12 residues.

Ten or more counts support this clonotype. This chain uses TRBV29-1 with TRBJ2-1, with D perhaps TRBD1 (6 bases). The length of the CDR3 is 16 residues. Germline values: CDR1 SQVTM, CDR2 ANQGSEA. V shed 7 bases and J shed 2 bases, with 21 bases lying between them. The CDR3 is CSALPPGEFTYNEQFF. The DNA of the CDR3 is TGCAGCGCCTTACCCCCAGGGGAGTTTACCTACAATGAGCAGTTCTTC.

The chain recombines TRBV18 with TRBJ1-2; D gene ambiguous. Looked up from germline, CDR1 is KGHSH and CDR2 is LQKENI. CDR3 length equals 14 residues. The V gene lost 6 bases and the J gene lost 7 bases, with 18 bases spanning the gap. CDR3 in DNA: TGTGCCAGCTCCCCCCGTCGCAGTGAGAGTGGCTACACCTTC. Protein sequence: CASSPRRSESGYTF.